This T cell receptor beta chain was recovered during a study of beta chain features in type 1 diabetes. Whole-study findings and limits: Type 1 diabetes patients showed fewer insertions and more deletions at VDJ junctions. A possible short-template PCR bias applies equally to patients and controls.

The CDR3 has 16 amino acids. The germline V gene encodes CDR1 LNHDA and CDR2 SQIVND (reference sequence). V was clipped by 5 bases and J by 0 bases, with 13 bases between them. The entirety of the isolated RNA underwent reverse transcription, so expressed TCRB transcripts were sequenced. Clones were read by immunoSEQ multiplex PCR, and TCRdb kept only the in-frame ones, dropping some. The sample yields 220,000 or so clones, approximately 70% seen once. This clone has just one count. What it recognizes is unknown. The sample consisted of naive CD4+ T cells from blood. This chain joins TRBV19 and TRBJ2-2; D may correspond to TRBD1 or TRBD2 (5 bases each). This TCR was sampled from a man under 40 in good health. The DNA for the CDR3 is TGTGCCAGTAGTTCCGGGACCCCAACGAACACCGGGGAGCTGTTTTTT. It is translated as CASSSGTPTNTGELFF.